The 11 T cell receptor beta chains presented below share a single source sample, sequenced in a study of OX40 agonist ivuxolimab in advanced cancers. The repertoire was sequenced with immunoSEQ multiplex PCR; TCRdb's copy has only in-frame clones and lacks some. Of 15,000 to 20,000 clones listed, approximately 80% are singletons. The sequences come from CD4+ or CD8+ T cells sorted from blood, collected in a trial of the OX40 agonist ivuxolimab. Source of these receptors: an adult with an advanced solid tumor such as melanoma, head and neck, liver or kidney cancer.

The chain is built from TRBV7-6 and TRBJ2-7; D is possibly TRBD1 (5 bases). Germline V gene sequence: CDR1 SGHVS, CDR2 FNYEAQ. The CDR3 extends over 15 amino acids. The germline V and J ends were trimmed by 5 bases and 4 bases, with 18 bases remaining between them. The CDR3 sequence is CASSQEGAPNYEQYF. The CDR3 DNA follows: TGTGCCAGCAGCCAAGAAGGGGCTCCCAATTACGAGCAGTACTTC.

Of note for this clone: This sample also contains other DNA sequences that code for the same CDR3. The V and J genes are TRBV29-1 and TRBJ2-7; 9 bases map to TRBD1. With 5 bases clipped from V and 4 bases from J, the junction kept 6 bases outside the gene matches. The CDR3 extends over 13 amino acids. From germline, CDR1 is SQVTM and CDR2 ANQGSEA. The CDR3: CSVQGQGLYEQYF. CDR3 in DNA: TGCAGCGTTCAGGGACAGGGACTTTACGAGCAGTACTTC.

CDR3 in DNA: TGTGCCTGGAGTGTAGCTGAAAAACTGTTTTTT. Amino acids: CAWSVAEKLFF. The chain couples TRBV30 to TRBJ1-4, with D unresolved. Germline V CDR1 and CDR2: GTSNPN, SVGIG (reference sequence). Trimming stripped 0 bases from V and 7 bases from J, with 3 bases between. This CDR3 is 11 amino acids long.

The CDR3 loop is CASSLLKGYEQYF. CDR3 nucleotide sequence: TGTGCCAGCAGTTTACTCAAGGGTTACGAGCAGTACTTC. The chain links TRBV27 to TRBJ2-7; no definite D call. Trimming removed 2 bases at V and 4 bases at J, with 9 bases between. The CDR3 totals 13 residues. Germline CDR1 MNHEY, CDR2 SMNVEV (reference sequence).

This clone was observed a few times. The genes are TRBV6-5 and TRBJ1-1; 8 nucleotides align to TRBD1. V shed 5 bases, J shed 4 bases, and the junction held 6 bases outside the gene matches. CDR1 MNHEY and CDR2 SVGAGI come from the germline V gene. This CDR3 has 14 amino acids. In DNA, the CDR3 is TGTGCCAGCAGTACGACAGGGGTACGCACTGAAGCTTTCTTT. This codes for CASSTTGVRTEAFF.

This chain uses TRBV7-2 with TRBJ2-2; D is unclear. Germline V lookup: CDR1 SGHTA, CDR2 FQGNSA. The CDR3 loop spans 14 amino acids. The V end was cut by 3 bases, the J end by 4 bases, with 9 bases between. The DNA of the CDR3 is TGTGCCAGCAGCTTCCCGGGTAGCACCGGGGAGCTGTTTTTT. Its protein product is CASSFPGSTGELFF.

This clone was counted a few times. This chain joins TRBV7-9 and TRBJ1-1; D is unresolved. There are 13 residues in the CDR3. From germline, CDR1 is SEHNR and CDR2 FQNEAQ (reference sequence). V lost 1 base and J lost 6, with 9 bases in between. For the CDR3, the DNA is TGTGCCAGCAGCTTAGGGAGTATCCCTGAAGCTTTCTTT. This translates into CASSLGSIPEAFF.

This clone appeared a few times. The J gene is TRBJ1-5, the V gene TRBV4-1; 9 positions agree with TRBD1. The CDR3 sequence is 16 residues long. Germline lookup yields CDR1 MGHRA and CDR2 YSYEKL. Losses at the gene ends were 0 bases for V and 6 bases for J; bases not matched to a gene: 6. For the CDR3, the DNA is TGCGCCAGCAGCCAAGATCAGGGACAGGGAAGTCAGCCCCAGCATTTT. This gives the protein CASSQDQGQGSQPQHF.

The chain combines TRBV27 with TRBJ1-5, with D perhaps TRBD1 (5 bases). V gave up 8 bases and J gave up 2 bases, with 13 bases separating them. Germline lookup yields CDR1 MNHEY and CDR2 SMNVEV (reference sequence). This CDR3 has 14 residues. The CDR3 loop reads CASSHRDGNQPQHF. In nucleotides, the CDR3 is TGTGCCAGCTCCCATCGGGACGGCAATCAGCCCCAGCATTTT.

The chain employs TRBV30 and TRBJ1-5; TRBD1 is a possible D gene (6 bases). Germline V gene data show CDR1 as GTSNPN and CDR2 as SVGIG (reference sequence). Trimming left V 4 bases short and J 4 bases short, with 23 bases between. The CDR3 length is 17 residues. CDR3 loop: CAWNVGQWESSNQPQHF. As DNA, the CDR3 is TGTGCCTGGAACGTTGGACAGTGGGAGTCTAGTAATCAGCCCCAGCATTTT.

The gene calls are TRBV5-1 and TRBJ2-1; 10 nucleotides line up with TRBD2. This CDR3 is built from 15 residues. With 4 bases clipped from V and 3 bases from J, the junction kept 4 bases outside the gene matches. Germline CDR1 reads SGHRS; CDR2 reads YFSETQ. The CDR3, as DNA: TGCGCCAGCAGCCGGAGCGGGGGGGACTACAATGAGCAGTTCTTC. This encodes CASSRSGGDYNEQFF.